This TCR beta chain was profiled in a study of blood T cell repertoires in COVID-19. The repertoire was sequenced with immunoSEQ multiplex PCR; TCRdb's copy has only in-frame clones and lacks some. The sample gives tens of thousands of clones, 77% of which show up once; 35% to 55% is in the top ten. Trimming removed 2 bases from V and 4 bases from J, with 15 bases in between. CDR3 length equals 15 residues. Germline values: CDR1 SGHRS, CDR2 YFSETQ. The chain is built from TRBV5-1 and TRBJ1-1; a possible D gene is TRBD1 (5 bases). The clonotype originates from a man in his 70s with active or convalescent COVID-19. The material sequenced was peripheral blood. The CDR3 region is CASSLRQTSATEAFF. DNA for the CDR3: TGCGCCAGCAGCTTACGACAGACGTCCGCCACTGAAGCTTTCTTT.